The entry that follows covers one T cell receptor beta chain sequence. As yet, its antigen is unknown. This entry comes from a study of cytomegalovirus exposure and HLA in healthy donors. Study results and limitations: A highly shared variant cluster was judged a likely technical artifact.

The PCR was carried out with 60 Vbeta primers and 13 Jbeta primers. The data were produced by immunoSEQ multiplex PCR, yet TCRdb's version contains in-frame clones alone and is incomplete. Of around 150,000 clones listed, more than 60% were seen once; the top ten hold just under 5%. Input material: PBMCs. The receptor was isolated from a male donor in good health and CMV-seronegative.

The CDR3 DNA sequence: TGTGCCAGCAGTACCGACCCCCGACAGGGAGGCTACACCTTC. This encodes CASSTDPRQGGYTF. The chain carries TRBV27 and TRBJ1-2; TRBD1 agrees at 7 bases. This CDR3 is 14 amino acids long. CDR1 is MNHEY and CDR2 is SMNVEV in the germline V gene (reference sequence). Germline trimming cut 5 bases from V and 8 bases from J; bases unmatched to any gene: 11.